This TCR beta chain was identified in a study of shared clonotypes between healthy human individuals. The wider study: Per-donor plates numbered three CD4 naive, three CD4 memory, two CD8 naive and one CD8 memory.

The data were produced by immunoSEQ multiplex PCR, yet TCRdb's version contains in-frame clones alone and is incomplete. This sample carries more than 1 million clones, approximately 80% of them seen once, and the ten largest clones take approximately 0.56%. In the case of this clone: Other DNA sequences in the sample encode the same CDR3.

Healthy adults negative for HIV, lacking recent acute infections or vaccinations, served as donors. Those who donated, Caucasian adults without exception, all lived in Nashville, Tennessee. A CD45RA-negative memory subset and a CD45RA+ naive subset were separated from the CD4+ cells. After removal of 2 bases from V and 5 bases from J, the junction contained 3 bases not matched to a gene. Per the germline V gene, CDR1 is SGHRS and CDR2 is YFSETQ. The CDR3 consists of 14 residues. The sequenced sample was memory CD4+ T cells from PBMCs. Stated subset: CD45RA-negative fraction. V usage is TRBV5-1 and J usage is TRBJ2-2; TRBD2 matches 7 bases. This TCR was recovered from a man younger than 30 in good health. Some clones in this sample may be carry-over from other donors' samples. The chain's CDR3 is CASSFRGGTGELFF. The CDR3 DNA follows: TGCGCCAGCAGCTTTCGCGGGGGTACCGGGGAGCTGTTTTTT.